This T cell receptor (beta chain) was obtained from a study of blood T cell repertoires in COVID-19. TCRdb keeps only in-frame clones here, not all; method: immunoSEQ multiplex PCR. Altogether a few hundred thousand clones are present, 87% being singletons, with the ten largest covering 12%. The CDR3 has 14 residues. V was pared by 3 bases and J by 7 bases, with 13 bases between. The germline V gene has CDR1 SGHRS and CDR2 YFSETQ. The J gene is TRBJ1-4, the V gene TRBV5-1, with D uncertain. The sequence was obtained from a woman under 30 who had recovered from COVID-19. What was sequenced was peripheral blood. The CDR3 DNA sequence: TGCGCCAGCAGCTCAGGCCCAGGTGCTGAAAAACTGTTTTTT. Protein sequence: CASSSGPGAEKLFF.